This note documents a single TCR beta chain sequence. Antigen unknown. This specimen comes from a study of T cell responses to AZD1222 COVID-19 vaccine. Overall study: Investigators merged groups given second doses at roughly 4 or roughly 12 weeks.

Study-level results: No day 14 peak samples; only post-peak repertoires were characterized. Clonal diversity was possibly underestimated, and white British individuals and females predominated among donors. Spike was spanned by vaccine-associated CD4 TCRs, which were dominant at 160-218 and 743-854.

V was clipped by 4 bases and J by 4 bases; unmatched bases: 12. CDR1 and CDR2 from the germline V gene are SGHRS and YFSETQ. The CDR3 loop spans 16 amino acids. The method was immunoSEQ multiplex PCR; TCRdb's version includes in-frame clones alone and lacks a portion of them. The data show 110,000 to 150,000 clones, 93% seen once. The sequence was collected from an adult in good health. The sample consisted of peripheral blood, taken on day 0 of AZD1222 vaccination. This chain joins TRBV5-1 and TRBJ1-1, with 8 nucleotides matching TRBD1. The CDR3 reads CASSQAPRGQGTEAFF. CDR3 DNA sequence: TGCGCCAGCAGCCAGGCGCCCAGGGGGCAAGGCACTGAAGCTTTCTTT.